This paragraph covers one TCR beta chain sequence. The antigen remains unidentified. The table came from immunoSEQ multiplex PCR; TCRdb's copy has only in-frame clones and leaves some out. The sample records more than 2,000,000 clones, around 94% being singletons. The data derive from a study of shared clonotypes between healthy human individuals. Study background: Those who served as donors were a couple of women and three men between the ages of 18 and 49. Study results and caveats: The diversity represented, both genetic and in exposure history, was limited by few donors. Shared across a few donors were roughly 5.3% of the naive CD4 clonotypes.

The CDR3 extends over 15 amino acids. Germline lookup yields CDR1 SGHNT and CDR2 YYREEE (reference sequence). V dropped 3 bases and J dropped 2 bases, with 15 bases sitting between them. The J gene is TRBJ2-7, the V gene TRBV5-4; D is possibly TRBD1 or TRBD2 (5 bases each). The source material was naive CD4+ T cells sorted from blood. Stated subset: CD45RA+ positively selected. The origin of this receptor is a man younger than 35 in good health. DNA of the CDR3: TGTGCCAGCAGCTGGGACCTCGACAGACCCTACGAGCAGTACTTC. Its translation is CASSWDLDRPYEQYF.